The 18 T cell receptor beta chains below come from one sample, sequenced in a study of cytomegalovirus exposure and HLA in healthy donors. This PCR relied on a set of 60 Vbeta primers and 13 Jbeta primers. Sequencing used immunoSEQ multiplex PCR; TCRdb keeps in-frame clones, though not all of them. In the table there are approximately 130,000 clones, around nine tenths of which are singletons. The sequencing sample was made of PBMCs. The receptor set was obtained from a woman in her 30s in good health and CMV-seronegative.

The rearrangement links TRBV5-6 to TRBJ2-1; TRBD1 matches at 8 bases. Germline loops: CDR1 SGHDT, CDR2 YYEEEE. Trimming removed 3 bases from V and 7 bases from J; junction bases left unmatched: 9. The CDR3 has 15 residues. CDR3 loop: CASSSGQGPWNEQFF. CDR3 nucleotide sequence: TGTGCCAGCAGCTCCGGACAGGGCCCCTGGAATGAGCAGTTCTTC. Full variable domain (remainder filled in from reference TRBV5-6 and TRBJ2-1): DAGVTQSPTHLIKTRGQQVTLRCSPKSGHDTVSWYQQALGQGPQFIFQYYEEEERQRGNFPDRFSGHQFPNYSSELNVNALLLGDSALYLCASSSGQGPWNEQFFGPGTRLTVL.

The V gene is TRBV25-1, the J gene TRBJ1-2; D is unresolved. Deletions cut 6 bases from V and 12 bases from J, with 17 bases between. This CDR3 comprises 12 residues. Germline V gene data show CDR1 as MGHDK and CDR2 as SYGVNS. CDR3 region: CASSLYWQANTF. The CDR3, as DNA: TGTGCCAGCAGCCTCTATTGGCAGGCGAACACCTTC.

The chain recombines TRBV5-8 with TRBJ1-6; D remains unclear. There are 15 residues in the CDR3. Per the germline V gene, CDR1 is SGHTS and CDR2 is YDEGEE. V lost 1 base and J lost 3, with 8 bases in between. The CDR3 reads CASSLFAVYNSPLHF. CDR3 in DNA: TGTGCCAGCAGCTTGTTCGCGGTCTATAATTCACCCCTCCACTTT.

The CDR3 region is CASSECAGKSCEQYF. CDR3 sequence (DNA): TGTGCCAGCAGTGAATGTGCAGGGAAATCTTGTGAGCAGTACTTC. This sequence joins TRBV2 and TRBJ2-7; possibly TRBD1 for D (5 bases). Germline lookup yields CDR1 SNHLY and CDR2 FYNNEI. V was trimmed by 2 bases and J by 7 bases, leaving 18 bases between them. The CDR3 totals 15 residues.

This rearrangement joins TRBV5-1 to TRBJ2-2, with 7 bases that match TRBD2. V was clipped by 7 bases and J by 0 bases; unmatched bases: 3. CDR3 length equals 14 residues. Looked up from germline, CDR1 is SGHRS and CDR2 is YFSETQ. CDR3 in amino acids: CASAGRANTGELFF. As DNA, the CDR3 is TGCGCCAGCGCAGGGAGGGCGAACACCGGGGAGCTGTTTTTT.

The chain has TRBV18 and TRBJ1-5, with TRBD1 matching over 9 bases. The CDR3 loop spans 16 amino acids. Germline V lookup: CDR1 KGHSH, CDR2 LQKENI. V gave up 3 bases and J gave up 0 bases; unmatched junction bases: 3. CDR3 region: CASSPGQGTSNQPQHF. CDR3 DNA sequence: TGTGCCAGCTCACCCGGACAGGGGACTAGCAATCAGCCCCAGCATTTT. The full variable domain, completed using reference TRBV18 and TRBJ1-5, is NAGVMQNPRHLVRRRGQEARLRCSPMKGHSHVYWYRQLPEEGLKFMVYLQKENIIDESGMPKERFSAEFPKEGPSILRIQQVVRGDSAAYFCASSPGQGTSNQPQHFGDGTRLSIL.

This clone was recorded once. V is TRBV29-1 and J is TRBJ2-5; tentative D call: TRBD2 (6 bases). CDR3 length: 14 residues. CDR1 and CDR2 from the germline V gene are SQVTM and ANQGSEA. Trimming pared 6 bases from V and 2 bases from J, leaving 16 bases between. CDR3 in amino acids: CSVRQRLVQETQYF. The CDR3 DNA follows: TGCAGCGTCAGGCAGAGACTAGTACAAGAGACCCAGTACTTC.

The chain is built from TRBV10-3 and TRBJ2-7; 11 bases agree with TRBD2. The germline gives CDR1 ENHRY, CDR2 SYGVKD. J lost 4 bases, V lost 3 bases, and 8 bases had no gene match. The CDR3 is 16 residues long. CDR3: CAISELAGAGWYEQYF. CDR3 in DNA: TGTGCCATCAGTGAACTAGCGGGAGCTGGTTGGTACGAGCAGTACTTC.

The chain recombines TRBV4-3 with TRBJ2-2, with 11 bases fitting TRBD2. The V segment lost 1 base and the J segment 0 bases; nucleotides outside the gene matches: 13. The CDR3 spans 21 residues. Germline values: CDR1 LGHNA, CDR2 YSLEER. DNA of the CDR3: TGCGCCAGCAGCCAAGGACCTAGCGGGGGGCCTGTTAACGCGAACACCGGGGAGCTGTTTTTT. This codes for CASSQGPSGGPVNANTGELFF.

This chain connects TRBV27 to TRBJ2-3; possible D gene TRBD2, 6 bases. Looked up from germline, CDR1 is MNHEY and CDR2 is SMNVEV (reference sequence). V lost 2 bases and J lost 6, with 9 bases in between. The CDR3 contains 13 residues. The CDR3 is CASSLGAGDTQYF. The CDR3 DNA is TGTGCCAGCAGTTTAGGGGCGGGGGATACGCAGTATTTT.

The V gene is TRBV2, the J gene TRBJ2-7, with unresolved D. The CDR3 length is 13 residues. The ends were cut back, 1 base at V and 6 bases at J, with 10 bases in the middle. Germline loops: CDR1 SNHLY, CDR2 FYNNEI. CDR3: CASSEDTAREQYF. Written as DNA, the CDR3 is TGTGCCAGCAGTGAAGATACTGCACGCGAGCAGTACTTC.

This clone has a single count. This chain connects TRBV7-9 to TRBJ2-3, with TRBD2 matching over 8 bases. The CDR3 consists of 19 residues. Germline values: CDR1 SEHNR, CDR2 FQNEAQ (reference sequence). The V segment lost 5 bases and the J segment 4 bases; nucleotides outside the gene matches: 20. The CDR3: CASSLPATNPGGPPDTQYF. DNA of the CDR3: TGTGCCAGCAGCCTACCCGCGACCAACCCGGGAGGGCCCCCAGATACGCAGTATTTT. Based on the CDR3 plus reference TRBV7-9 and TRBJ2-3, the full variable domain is DTGVSQNPRHKITKRGQNVTFRCDPISEHNRLYWYRQTLGQGPEFLTYFQNEAQLEKSRLLSDRFSAERPKGSFSTLEIQRTEQGDSAMYLCASSLPATNPGGPPDTQYFGPGTRLTVL.

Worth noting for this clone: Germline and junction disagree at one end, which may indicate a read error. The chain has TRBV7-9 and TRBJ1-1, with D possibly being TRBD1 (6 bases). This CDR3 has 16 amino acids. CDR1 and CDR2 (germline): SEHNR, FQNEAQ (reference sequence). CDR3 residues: CSSSFGQPLVNTEAFF. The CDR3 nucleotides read TGTTCCAGCAGCTTCGGACAGCCGTTGGTGAACACTGAAGCTTTCTTT.

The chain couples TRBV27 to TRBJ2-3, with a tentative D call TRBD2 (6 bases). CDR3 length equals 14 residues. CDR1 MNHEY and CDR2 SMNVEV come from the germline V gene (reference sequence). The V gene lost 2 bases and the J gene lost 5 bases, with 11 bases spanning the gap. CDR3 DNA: TGTGCCAGCAGTTTAGGGGCGGGGTTAGATACGCAGTATTTT. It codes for CASSLGAGLDTQYF.

The CDR3 reads CSVESREGADTQYF. The CDR3 DNA follows: TGCAGCGTTGAATCCCGGGAGGGCGCAGATACGCAGTATTTT. This chain joins TRBV29-1 and TRBJ2-3, with 8 positions matching TRBD2. The germline V gene encodes CDR1 SQVTM and CDR2 ANQGSEA. The CDR3 extends over 14 amino acids. The V segment lost 2 bases and the J segment 4 bases; nucleotides outside the gene matches: 5.

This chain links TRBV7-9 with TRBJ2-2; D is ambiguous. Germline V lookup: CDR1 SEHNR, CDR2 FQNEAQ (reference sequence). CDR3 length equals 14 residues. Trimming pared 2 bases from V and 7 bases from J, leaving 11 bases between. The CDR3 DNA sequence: TGTGCCAGCAGCTTACGGGTTTATGGCGGGGAGCTGTTTTTT. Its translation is CASSLRVYGGELFF.

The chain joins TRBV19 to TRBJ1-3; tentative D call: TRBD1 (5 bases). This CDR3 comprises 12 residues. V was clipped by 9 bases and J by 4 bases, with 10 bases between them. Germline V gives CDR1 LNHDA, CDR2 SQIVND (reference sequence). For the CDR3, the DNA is TGTGCCAGCCAGGGCTCCGGAAACACCATATATTTT. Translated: CASQGSGNTIYF.

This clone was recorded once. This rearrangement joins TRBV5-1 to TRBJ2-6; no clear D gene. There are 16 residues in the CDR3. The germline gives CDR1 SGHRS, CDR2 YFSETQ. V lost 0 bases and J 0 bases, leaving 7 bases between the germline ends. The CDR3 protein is CASSLESGSGANVLTF. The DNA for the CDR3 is TGCGCCAGCAGCTTGGAGTCCGGCTCTGGGGCCAACGTCCTGACTTTC.